The clone carrying this T cell receptor beta chain came up many times. This CDR3 spans 15 amino acids. V lost 0 bases, J lost 4 bases, and 15 bases lay in between. Germline CDR1 DFQATT, CDR2 SNEGSKA (reference sequence). Amplification of TCR beta CDR3 regions used RNA as the template. A set of HTBI primers served as the primers for a first-round RT-PCR of the TCR CDR3. TCRdb itself ran the multiplex PCR reads through MiXCR, one entry per CDR3 protein. This table holds roughly 380,000 distinct CDR3 sequences, about a sixth found once. The sample originates from a study of T cells in Graves' hyperthyroidism and ophthalmopathy. As for the study in general: Before treatment of any kind, peripheral blood was taken at initial diagnosis.

The sample taken for sequencing was blood. This sequence originates from a woman in her 40s with Graves' ophthalmopathy. The rearrangement uses TRBV20-1 and TRBJ2-5, with D tentatively TRBD2 (7 bases). The CDR3 region has the DNA TGCAGTGCTAGAGATCGGACTAGAGGGGGAGAGACCCAGTACTTC. This encodes CSARDRTRGGETQYF.